This TCR beta chain emerged from a study of T cells after yellow fever vaccination. Study-wide points: The study found a weaker secondary response that peaked faster, day 5 versus 15. Booster sampling recovered most clones from primary vaccination (approximately 96% CD4, just over 85% CD8).

Each CDR3 protein gets one entry after TCRdb re-called the 5' RACE reads with MiXCR. The table lists 100,000 to 150,000 distinct CDR3 sequences, 8.9% of them singletons, with 40% in the top ten. The CDR3 runs 15 residues. The V end was cut by 3 bases, the J end by 4 bases, with 16 bases between. Germline values: CDR1 MGHRA, CDR2 YSYEKL. Comment on this clonotype: Its antigen is not identified.

J is TRBJ2-7 and V is TRBV4-1; perhaps D is TRBD1 or TRBD2 (6 bases each). The TCR was taken from a man between 18 and 35 years old who received the YFV17D yellow fever vaccine. Sequencing was performed on CD8+ T cells sorted from PBMCs, taken on the day of the yellow fever booster vaccination. The CDR3, as DNA: TGCGCCAGCAGCCATTATTCCGGGGGCCGTTACGAGCAGTACGTC. Translation gives CASSHYSGGRYEQYV.